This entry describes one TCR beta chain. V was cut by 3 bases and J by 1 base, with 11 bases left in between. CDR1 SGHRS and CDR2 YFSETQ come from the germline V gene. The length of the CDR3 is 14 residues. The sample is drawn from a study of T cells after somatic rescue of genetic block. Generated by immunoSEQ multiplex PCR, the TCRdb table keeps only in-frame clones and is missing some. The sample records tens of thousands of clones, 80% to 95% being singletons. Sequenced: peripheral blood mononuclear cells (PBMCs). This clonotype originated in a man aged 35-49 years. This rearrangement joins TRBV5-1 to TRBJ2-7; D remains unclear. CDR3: CASSYVMGSYEQYF. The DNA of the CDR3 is TGCGCCAGCAGCTACGTCATGGGATCCTACGAGCAGTACTTC.